This T cell receptor (beta chain) stems from a study of blood T cell repertoires in COVID-19. Whole-study context: The analysed material was cDNA or gDNA that came from T cells, B-cell-depleted T cells, or PBMCs.

This table comes from immunoSEQ multiplex PCR, and its TCRdb copy is limited to in-frame clones, with some not included. The table lists 250,000 or so clones, about 85% of them singletons. V dropped 5 bases and J dropped 1 base, with 8 bases sitting between them. The CDR3 runs 14 residues. Germline CDR1 is MGHRA and CDR2 is YSYEKL. Participants' own reports of clinical history determined their cohort assignment. The chain has TRBV4-1 and TRBJ2-2, with TRBD1 as a possible D gene (5 bases). Specimen: PBMCs or T cells enriched from blood (not recorded which). This receptor was obtained from a man aged 25 to 40 who had recovered from COVID-19. The CDR3 reads CASSRRGNTGELFF. In nucleotides, the CDR3 is TGCGCCAGCAGCAGAAGGGGGAACACCGGGGAGCTGTTTTTT.